These T cell receptor beta chains were read from a single sample in a study of graft-versus-host responses after intestinal transplantation. Sequenced by immunoSEQ multiplex PCR; TCRdb stores in-frame clones only, minus some. Among around 100,000 clones listed, more than 80% were seen once. No antigens are known for them. The source was unstimulated CD4+ T cells sorted from spleen or lymph node cells, collected before transplant. These receptors came from a human donor who was the organ donor for an intestinal transplant. Both conserved end residues are part of each CDR3. A D gene is named only where the DNA matches it firmly. Expanded clones are given a class, and other clones once, few, many or no size at all.

CASSPGLDIPGELFF,TRBV18,-,TRBJ2-2,TRBD2
CAISDPTSGVRNEQFF,TRBV10-3,-,TRBJ2-1,TRBD2
CASRLAGGVADTQYF,TRBV5-4,-,TRBJ2-3,TRBD2
CASSAGTSGSYEQYF,TRBV7-2,-,TRBJ2-7,TRBD2
CASSPLGLAGYEQYF,TRBV7-2,-,TRBJ2-7,TRBD2
CATPPGLGGPNEQFF,TRBV5-4,-,TRBJ2-1,TRBD2
CASSDQGYGEQYF,TRBV6-1,-,TRBJ2-7,-
CASSLRTSGSSYNEQFF,TRBV28,-,TRBJ2-1,TRBD2
CASSQDLAGMSNTYEQYF,TRBV4-3,-,TRBJ2-7,-
CASSPQETQYF,TRBV18,-,TRBJ2-5,-
CASTLDTYTEAFF,TRBV28,-,TRBJ1-1,-
CASSLAGGNEQFF,TRBV7-8,-,TRBJ2-1,TRBD2
CAISESNSGNYEQFF,TRBV10-3,-,TRBJ2-1,TRBD2
CASSRRAGENTGELFF,TRBV4-2,-,TRBJ2-2,-
CASGLRGSRTYSNQPQHF,TRBV12-5,-,TRBJ1-5,-
CASLGTPNTGELFF,TRBV19,-,TRBJ2-2,-
CASSGGETDSSSSNYGYTF,TRBV28,-,TRBJ1-2,-
CASSSSSVSYEQYF,TRBV7-9,-,TRBJ2-7,-
CASSLAGPGGHTQYF,TRBV7-2,-,TRBJ2-3,TRBD2
CAISDAGPGGYF,TRBV10-3,-,TRBJ2-3,-
CASSTTGGQQPQHF,TRBV19,-,TRBJ1-5,TRBD1
CASSALDDFASYNEQFF,TRBV5-6,-,TRBJ2-1,-
CASSEAWNTGELFF,TRBV2,once,TRBJ2-2,-
CASSLIASITSYEQFF,TRBV27,-,TRBJ2-1,-
CASSRTSGRGPYGEQYF,TRBV5-4,-,TRBJ2-7,TRBD2
CASRRTGSNEKLFF,TRBV6-5,-,TRBJ1-4,TRBD1
CASSPGASGNNNEQFF,TRBV18,once,TRBJ2-1,TRBD2
CASSQQPGQGRPDTQYF,TRBV5-4,-,TRBJ2-3,TRBD1
CASSESGFLNTGELFF,TRBV6-1,-,TRBJ2-2,-
CASSYLVTGNTEAFF,TRBV6-5,-,TRBJ1-1,-
CASSYSRGVGTEAFF,TRBV6-5,few,TRBJ1-1,TRBD1
CASSVRRGETQYF,TRBV6-1,-,TRBJ2-5,TRBD1
CASSLLTGTYEQYF,TRBV7-2,-,TRBJ2-7,-
CASSLTSLVSDTQYF,TRBV5-1,-,TRBJ2-3,-
CASSSLRGNEQFF,TRBV11-3,-,TRBJ2-1,-
CASSFQDLSYEQYF,TRBV5-4,-,TRBJ2-7,-
CSVTSGGSSYFTGTQYF,TRBV29-1,-,TRBJ2-3,-
CASSQEGGHRGLAGVREQYF,TRBV4-3,-,TRBJ2-7,TRBD2
CASSFEQGGAGELFF,TRBV7-3,-,TRBJ2-2,TRBD1
CASTARPGGGYGYTF,TRBV6-5,-,TRBJ1-2,-
CASSAGAYEQYF,TRBV6-1,-,TRBJ2-7,-
CASSPLAGGFTNEQFF,TRBV7-2,-,TRBJ2-1,TRBD2
CASSEGQGGGNTIYF,TRBV5-1,-,TRBJ1-3,TRBD1
CASSQSGTDSYEQYF,TRBV4-2,-,TRBJ2-7,TRBD1
CASSSGGYEQYF,TRBV14,-,TRBJ2-7,TRBD1
CAWTGQGFEKLFF,TRBV30,-,TRBJ1-4,TRBD1
CSGTRNTGELFF,TRBV29-1,once,TRBJ2-2,-
CASSKGSTDTQYF,TRBV28,-,TRBJ2-3,-
CASRDRGRGNTEAFF,TRBV6-5,-,TRBJ1-1,TRBD1
CASSLRGRNYNEQFF,TRBV27,-,TRBJ2-1,-
CASTPGWFGGEAFF,TRBV11-1,-,TRBJ1-1,-
CASSSPRDSRNTEAFF,TRBV5-4,-,TRBJ1-1,TRBD1
CASSPRTSMHEQFF,TRBV18,-,TRBJ2-1,TRBD2
CATQLRAGPYGYTF,TRBV6-1,-,TRBJ1-2,-